Listed here are 5 T cell receptor beta chains from one sample, sequenced in a study of blood T cell repertoires in COVID-19. The repertoire was sequenced with immunoSEQ multiplex PCR; TCRdb's copy has only in-frame clones and lacks some. This sample yields about 400,000 clones, of which 89% are seen a single time; 1.7% belongs to the top ten. The source material was PBMCs or T cells enriched from blood (not recorded which). The receptors derive from a woman aged 30 to 39 who had recovered from COVID-19.

The rearrangement links TRBV19 to TRBJ2-7, with D unresolved. CDR1 LNHDA and CDR2 SQIVND come from the germline V gene (reference sequence). The CDR3 extends over 15 amino acids. V lost 1 base and J lost 3, with 13 bases in between. The CDR3 here is CASSIVAGFFYEQYF. The CDR3 DNA reads TGTGCCAGTAGTATAGTGGCAGGCTTTTTCTACGAGCAGTACTTC.

This chain links TRBV29-1 with TRBJ2-5; 9 bases fit TRBD1. With V trimmed by 6 bases and J by 9 bases, 14 bases remained unmatched. The CDR3 extends over 14 amino acids. Per germline, CDR1 SQVTM and CDR2 ANQGSEA. The DNA of the CDR3 is TGCAGCGTCGGGACAGGGTTTACGTATTCGGCCCAGTACTTC. Its protein is CSVGTGFTYSAQYF.

This chain connects TRBV5-1 to TRBJ1-1, with 8 bases matching TRBD1. V was clipped by 3 bases and J by 10 bases; unmatched bases: 17. Germline loops: CDR1 SGHRS, CDR2 YFSETQ. The CDR3 has 16 amino acids. The CDR3 DNA reads as TGCGCCAGCAGCTCAGTGACAGGGGCGCTAGGGGTTAGAGCTTTCTTT. Protein product: CASSSVTGALGVRAFF.

The chain employs TRBV9 and TRBJ2-5; TRBD2 matches at 8 bases. V shed 3 bases, J shed 5 bases, and the junction held 6 bases outside the gene matches. Germline V gene lookup returns CDR1 SGDLS and CDR2 YYNGEE. The CDR3 has 14 amino acids. The CDR3 sequence: CASSGRGGRETQYF. The CDR3 DNA reads TGTGCCAGCAGCGGCAGGGGCGGGAGGGAGACCCAGTACTTC.

The chain has TRBV18 and TRBJ2-1, with TRBD2 identical over 13 bases. Per germline, CDR1 KGHSH and CDR2 LQKENI. Trimming at V came to 6 bases and at J to 0 bases, leaving 2 bases not matched to a gene. This CDR3 has 16 amino acids. The CDR3 spells CASSRTSGSSYNEQFF. The CDR3 DNA sequence: TGTGCCAGCTCTCGGACTAGCGGGAGCTCCTACAATGAGCAGTTCTTC.